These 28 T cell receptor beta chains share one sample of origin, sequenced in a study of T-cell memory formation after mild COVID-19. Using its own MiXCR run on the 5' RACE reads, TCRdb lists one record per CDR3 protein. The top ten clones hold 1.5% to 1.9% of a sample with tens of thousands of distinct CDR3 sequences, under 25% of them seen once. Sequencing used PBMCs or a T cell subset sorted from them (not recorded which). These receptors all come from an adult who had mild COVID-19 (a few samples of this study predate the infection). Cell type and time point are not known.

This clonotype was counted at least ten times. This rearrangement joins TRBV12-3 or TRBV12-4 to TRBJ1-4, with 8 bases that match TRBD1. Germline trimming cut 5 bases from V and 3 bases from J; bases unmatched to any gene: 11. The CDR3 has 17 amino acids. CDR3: CASSGRITGGANEKLFF. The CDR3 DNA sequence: TGTGCCAGCAGTGGTCGTATTACAGGGGGAGCTAATGAAAAACTGTTTTTT.

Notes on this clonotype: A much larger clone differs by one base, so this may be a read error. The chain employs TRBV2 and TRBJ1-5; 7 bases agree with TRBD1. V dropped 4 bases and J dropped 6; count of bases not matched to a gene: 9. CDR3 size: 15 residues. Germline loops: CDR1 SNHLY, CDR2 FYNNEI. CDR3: CASSGQGIESQPQHF. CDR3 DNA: TGTGCCAGCAGTGGACAGGGCATAGAAAGTCAGCCCCAGCATTTT.

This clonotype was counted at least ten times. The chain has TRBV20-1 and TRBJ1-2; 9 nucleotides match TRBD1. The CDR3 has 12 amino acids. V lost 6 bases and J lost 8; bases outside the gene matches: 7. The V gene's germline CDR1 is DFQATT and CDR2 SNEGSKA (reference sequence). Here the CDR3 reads CSATGTGLGYTF. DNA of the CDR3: TGCAGTGCCACCGGGACAGGGTTAGGCTACACCTTC.

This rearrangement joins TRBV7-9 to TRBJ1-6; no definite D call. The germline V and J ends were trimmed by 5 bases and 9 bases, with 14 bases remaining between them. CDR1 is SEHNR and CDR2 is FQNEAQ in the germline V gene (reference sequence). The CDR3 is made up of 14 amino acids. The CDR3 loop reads CASSPPGRRSPLHF. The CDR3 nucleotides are TGTGCCAGCAGCCCCCCCGGGAGGCGTTCACCCCTCCACTTT.

CDR3 DNA: TGCGCCAGCAGCCCGGGGCAATTGGATGAGCAGTTCTTC. Residues: CASSPGQLDEQFF. The chain combines TRBV5-1 with TRBJ2-1; D possibly uses TRBD1 or TRBD2 (5 bases each). The germline V gene has CDR1 SGHRS and CDR2 YFSETQ. CDR3 length: 13 amino acids. With 4 bases removed from V and 8 bases from J, the gap between germline ends came to 13 bases.

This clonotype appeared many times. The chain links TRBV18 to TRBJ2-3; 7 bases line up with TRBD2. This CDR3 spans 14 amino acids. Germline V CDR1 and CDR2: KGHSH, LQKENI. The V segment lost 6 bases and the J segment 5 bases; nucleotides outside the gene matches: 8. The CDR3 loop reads CASSRETGIDTQYF. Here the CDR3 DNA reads TGTGCCAGCTCGCGGGAGACGGGGATAGATACGCAGTATTTT.

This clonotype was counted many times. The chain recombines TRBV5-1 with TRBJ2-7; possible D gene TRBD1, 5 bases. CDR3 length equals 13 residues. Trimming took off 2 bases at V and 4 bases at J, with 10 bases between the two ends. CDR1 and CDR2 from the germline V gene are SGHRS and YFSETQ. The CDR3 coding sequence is TGCGCCAGCAGCTTACAGACAGAGTACGAGCAGTACTTC. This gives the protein CASSLQTEYEQYF.

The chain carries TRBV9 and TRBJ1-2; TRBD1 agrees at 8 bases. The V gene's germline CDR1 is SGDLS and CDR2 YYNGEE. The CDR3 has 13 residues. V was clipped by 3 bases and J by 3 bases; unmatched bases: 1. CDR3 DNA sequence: TGTGCCAGCAGCGCGGGACAGGACTATGGCTACACCTTC. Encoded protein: CASSAGQDYGYTF.

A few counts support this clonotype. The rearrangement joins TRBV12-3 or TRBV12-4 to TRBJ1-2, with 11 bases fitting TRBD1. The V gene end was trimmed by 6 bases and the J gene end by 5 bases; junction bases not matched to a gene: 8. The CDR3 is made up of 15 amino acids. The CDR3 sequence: CASRDRTGGAYGYTF. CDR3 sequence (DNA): TGTGCCAGCAGGGATAGGACAGGGGGCGCTTATGGCTACACCTTC.

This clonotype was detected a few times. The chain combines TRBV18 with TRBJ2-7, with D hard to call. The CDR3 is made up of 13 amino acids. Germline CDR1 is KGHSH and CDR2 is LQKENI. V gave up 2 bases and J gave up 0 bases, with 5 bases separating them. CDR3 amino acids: CASSPGVSYEQYF. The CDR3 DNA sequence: TGTGCCAGCTCACCAGGGGTCTCCTACGAGCAGTACTTC. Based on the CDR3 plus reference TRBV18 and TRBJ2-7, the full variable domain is NAGVMQNPRHLVRRRGQEARLRCSPMKGHSHVYWYRQLPEEGLKFMVYLQKENIIDESGMPKERFSAEFPKEGPSILRIQQVVRGDSAAYFCASSPGVSYEQYFGPGTRLTVT.

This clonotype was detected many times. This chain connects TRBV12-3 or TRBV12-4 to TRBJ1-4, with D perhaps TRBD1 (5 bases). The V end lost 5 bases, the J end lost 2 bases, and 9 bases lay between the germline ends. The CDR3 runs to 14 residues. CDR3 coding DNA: TGTGCCAGCAGTGCAGGGTCCACTAATGAAAAACTGTTTTTT. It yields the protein CASSAGSTNEKLFF.

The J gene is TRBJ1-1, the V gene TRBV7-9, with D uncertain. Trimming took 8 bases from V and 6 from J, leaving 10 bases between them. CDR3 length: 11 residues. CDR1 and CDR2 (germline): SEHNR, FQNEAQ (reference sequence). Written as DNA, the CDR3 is TGTGCCAGCGTCAACGGGGCTGAAGCTTTCTTT. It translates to CASVNGAEAFF.

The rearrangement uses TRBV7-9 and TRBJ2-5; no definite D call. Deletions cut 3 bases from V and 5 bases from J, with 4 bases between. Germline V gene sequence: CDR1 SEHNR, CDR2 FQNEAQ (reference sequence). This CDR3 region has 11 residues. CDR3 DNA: TGTGCCAGCAGCTTGTTTGAGACCCAGTACTTC. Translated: CASSLFETQYF.

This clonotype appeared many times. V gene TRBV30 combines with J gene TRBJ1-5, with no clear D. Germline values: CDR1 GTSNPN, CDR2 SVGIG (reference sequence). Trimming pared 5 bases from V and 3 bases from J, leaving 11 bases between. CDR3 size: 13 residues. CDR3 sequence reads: CAWASRDNQPQHF. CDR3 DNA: TGTGCCTGGGCCTCGCGGGACAATCAGCCCCAGCATTTT.

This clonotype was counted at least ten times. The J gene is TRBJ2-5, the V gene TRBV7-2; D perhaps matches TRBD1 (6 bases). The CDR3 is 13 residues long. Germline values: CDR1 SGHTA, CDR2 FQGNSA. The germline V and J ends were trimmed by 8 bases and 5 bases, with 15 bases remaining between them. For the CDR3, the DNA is TGTGCCAGCGGAGAGGGGGTAGAGGAGACCCAGTACTTC. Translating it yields CASGEGVEETQYF.

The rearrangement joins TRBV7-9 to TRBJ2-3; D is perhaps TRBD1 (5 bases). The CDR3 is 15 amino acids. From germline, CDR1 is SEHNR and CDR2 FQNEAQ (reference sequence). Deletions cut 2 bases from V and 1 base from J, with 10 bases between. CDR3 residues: CASSLRQGGTDTQYF. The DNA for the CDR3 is TGTGCCAGCAGCTTAAGGCAGGGCGGCACAGATACGCAGTATTTT.

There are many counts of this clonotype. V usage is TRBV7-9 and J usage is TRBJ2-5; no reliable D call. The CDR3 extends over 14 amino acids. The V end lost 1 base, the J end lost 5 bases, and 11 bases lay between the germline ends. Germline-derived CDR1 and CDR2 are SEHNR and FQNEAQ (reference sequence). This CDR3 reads CASSLGGVVETQYF. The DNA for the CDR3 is TGTGCCAGCAGCTTAGGTGGGGTTGTGGAGACCCAGTACTTC.

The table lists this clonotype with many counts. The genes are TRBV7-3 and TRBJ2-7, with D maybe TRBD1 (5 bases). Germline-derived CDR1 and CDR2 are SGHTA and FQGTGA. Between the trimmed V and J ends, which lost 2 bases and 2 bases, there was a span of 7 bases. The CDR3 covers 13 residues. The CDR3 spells CASSLQGPYEQYF. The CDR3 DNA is TGTGCCAGCAGCTTACAGGGTCCCTACGAGCAGTACTTC.

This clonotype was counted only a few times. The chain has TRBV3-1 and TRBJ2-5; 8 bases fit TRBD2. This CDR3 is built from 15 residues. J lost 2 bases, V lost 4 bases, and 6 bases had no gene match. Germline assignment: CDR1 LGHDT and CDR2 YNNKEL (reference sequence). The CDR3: CASSRFGGGQETQYF. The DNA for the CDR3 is TGTGCCAGCAGCCGTTTCGGGGGGGGGCAAGAGACCCAGTACTTC.

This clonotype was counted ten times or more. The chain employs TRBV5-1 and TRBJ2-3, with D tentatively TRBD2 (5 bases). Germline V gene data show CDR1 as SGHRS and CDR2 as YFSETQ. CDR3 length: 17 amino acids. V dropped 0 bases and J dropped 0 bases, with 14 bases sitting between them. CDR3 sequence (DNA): TGCGCCAGCAGCTTGGCCTCACTAGTAGGGAGCACAGATACGCAGTATTTT. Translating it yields CASSLASLVGSTDTQYF.

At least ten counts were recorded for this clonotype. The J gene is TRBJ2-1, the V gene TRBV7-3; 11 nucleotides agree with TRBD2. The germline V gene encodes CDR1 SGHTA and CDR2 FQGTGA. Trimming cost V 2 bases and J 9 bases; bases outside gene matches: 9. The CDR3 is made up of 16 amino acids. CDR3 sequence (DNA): TGTGCCAGCAGCTTAGTAGTTAGCGGGGGGGCATTTGAGCAGTTCTTC. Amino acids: CASSLVVSGGAFEQFF.

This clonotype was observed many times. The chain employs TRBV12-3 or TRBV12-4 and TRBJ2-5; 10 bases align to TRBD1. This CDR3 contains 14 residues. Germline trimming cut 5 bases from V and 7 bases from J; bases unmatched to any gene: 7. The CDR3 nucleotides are TGTGCCAGCAGTCCCGGGACAGGGGTTGTGACCCAGTACTTC. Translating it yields CASSPGTGVVTQYF.

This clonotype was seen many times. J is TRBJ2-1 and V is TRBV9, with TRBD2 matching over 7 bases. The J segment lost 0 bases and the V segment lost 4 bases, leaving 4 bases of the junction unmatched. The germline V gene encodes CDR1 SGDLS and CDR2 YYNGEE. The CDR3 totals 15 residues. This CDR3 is CASSPRTSSYNEQFF. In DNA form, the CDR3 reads TGTGCCAGCAGCCCCCGGACTAGCTCCTACAATGAGCAGTTCTTC.

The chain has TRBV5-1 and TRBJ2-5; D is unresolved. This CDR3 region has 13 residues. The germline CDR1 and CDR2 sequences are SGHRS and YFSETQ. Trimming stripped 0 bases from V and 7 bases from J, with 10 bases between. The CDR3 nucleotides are TGCGCCAGCAGCTTGGAACAGAAGGGGACCCAGTACTTC. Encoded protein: CASSLEQKGTQYF.

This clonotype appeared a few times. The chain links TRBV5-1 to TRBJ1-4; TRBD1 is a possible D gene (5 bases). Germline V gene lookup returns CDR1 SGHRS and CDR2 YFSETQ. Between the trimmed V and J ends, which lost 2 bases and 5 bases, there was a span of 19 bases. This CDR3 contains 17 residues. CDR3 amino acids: CASSLRAQGAFNEKLFF. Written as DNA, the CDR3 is TGCGCCAGCAGCTTAAGAGCCCAGGGAGCTTTCAATGAAAAACTGTTTTTT.

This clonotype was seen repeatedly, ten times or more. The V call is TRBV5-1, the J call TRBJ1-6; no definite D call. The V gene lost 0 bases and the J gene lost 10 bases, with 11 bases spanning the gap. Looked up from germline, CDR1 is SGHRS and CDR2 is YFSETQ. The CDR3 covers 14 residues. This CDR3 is CASSLGHSGSPLHF. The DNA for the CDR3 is TGCGCCAGCAGCTTGGGGCATAGTGGATCACCCCTCCACTTT.

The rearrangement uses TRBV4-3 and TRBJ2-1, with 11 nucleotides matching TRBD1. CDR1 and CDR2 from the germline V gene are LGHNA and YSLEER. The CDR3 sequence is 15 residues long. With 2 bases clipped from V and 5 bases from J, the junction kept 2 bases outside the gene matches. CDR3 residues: CASSQTDRGHNEQFF. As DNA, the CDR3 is TGCGCCAGCAGCCAAACGGACAGGGGGCACAATGAGCAGTTCTTC.

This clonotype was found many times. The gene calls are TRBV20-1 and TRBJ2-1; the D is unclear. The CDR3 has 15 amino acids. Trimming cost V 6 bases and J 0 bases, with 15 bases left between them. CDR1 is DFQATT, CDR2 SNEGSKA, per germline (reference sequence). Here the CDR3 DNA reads TGCAGTGCCACCGGAGCACCCAGCTCCTACAATGAGCAGTTCTTC. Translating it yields CSATGAPSSYNEQFF.